Each of the 10 T cell receptor beta chains below was sequenced from the same sample in a study of control samples from healthy donors and cancer patients. The method was immunoSEQ multiplex PCR; TCRdb's version includes in-frame clones alone and lacks a portion of them. This sample yields about 130,000 clones, of which approximately 90% are seen a single time; roughly 8.7% belongs to the top ten. The material sequenced was blood. These receptor sequences come from a man aged 18 to 30 in good health.

The chain carries TRBV4-1 and TRBJ1-5; D possibly corresponds to TRBD1 (6 bases). V was trimmed by 5 bases and J by 1 base, leaving 12 bases between them. CDR1 and CDR2 (germline): MGHRA, YSYEKL. The CDR3 extends over 15 amino acids. CDR3 sequence: CASSYAGASNQPQHF. The CDR3 DNA follows: TGCGCCAGCAGCTATGCGGGGGCAAGCAATCAGCCCCAGCATTTT.

V usage is TRBV29-1 and J usage is TRBJ1-1, with D possibly TRBD1 on 5 matching bases. The germline V gene has CDR1 SQVTM and CDR2 ANQGSEA. Trimming removed 5 bases from V and 5 bases from J, with 18 bases in between. This CDR3 is built from 14 residues. The DNA for the CDR3 is TGCAGCGTTCACCCCGGGACGTCAGGGACTGAAGCTTTCTTT. Translation: CSVHPGTSGTEAFF. Full variable domain (rest looked up from reference TRBV29-1 and TRBJ1-1): SAVISQKPSRDICQRGTSLTIQCQVDSQVTMMFWYRQQPGQSLTLIATANQGSEATYESGFVIDKFPISRPNLTFSTLTVSNMSPEDSSIYLCSVHPGTSGTEAFFGQGTRLTVV.

The rearrangement joins TRBV4-2 to TRBJ1-4, with D tentatively TRBD1 (5 bases). Germline V gene sequence: CDR1 LGHNA, CDR2 YNFKEQ. This CDR3 is 16 amino acids long. Trimming cost V 3 bases and J 5 bases, with 16 bases left between them. CDR3 DNA sequence: TGTGCCAGCAGCCACGAGTCCGGGACCGACAATGAAAAACTGTTTTTT. It translates to CASSHESGTDNEKLFF.

This clone was observed a few times. The chain employs TRBV4-1 and TRBJ1-5; 8 bases line up with TRBD1. The CDR3 is 15 residues long. After removal of 4 bases from V and 4 bases from J, the junction contained 6 bases not matched to a gene. CDR1 and CDR2 (germline): MGHRA, YSYEKL. The CDR3 DNA follows: TGCGCCAGCAGCCCCAGCTGGACAGGGAATCAGCCCCAGCATTTT. Amino acids: CASSPSWTGNQPQHF.

The chain combines TRBV10-1 with TRBJ2-2, with 7 bases aligning to TRBD1. Trimming took 6 bases from V and 4 from J; bases not matched to a gene: 5. The CDR3 sequence is 14 residues long. Germline assignment: CDR1 WNHNN and CDR2 SYGVQD (reference sequence). The CDR3 nucleotides are TGCGCCAGCAGCAAAGGGGGCGTCACCGGGGAGCTGTTTTTT. This translates into CASSKGGVTGELFF.

The chain uses TRBV2 and TRBJ1-5; 9 bases line up with TRBD1. This CDR3 is 16 amino acids long. Per the germline V gene, CDR1 is SNHLY and CDR2 is FYNNEI. J was trimmed by 2 bases and V by 4 bases; bases with no gene match: 6. The CDR3 here is CASSGLQGAGNQPQHF. The CDR3 DNA sequence: TGTGCCAGCAGTGGACTACAGGGGGCTGGCAATCAGCCCCAGCATTTT.

The CDR3 DNA reads TGTGCCAGCAGCCCCTCCTCCAGCTTCTATGGCTACACCTTC. Protein product: CASSPSSSFYGYTF. The rearrangement joins TRBV9 to TRBJ1-2; D is uncertain. Germline CDR1 reads SGDLS; CDR2 reads YYNGEE. V lost 4 bases, J lost 4 bases, and 14 bases lay in between. CDR3 length: 14 amino acids.

This chain joins TRBV5-1 and TRBJ1-2; TRBD1 matches 7 bases. This CDR3 is built from 13 residues. Trimming cost V 4 bases and J 3 bases; bases outside gene matches: 3. Germline V gives CDR1 SGHRS, CDR2 YFSETQ. The CDR3 nucleotides read TGCGCCAGCAGCCCAGGACAGGACTATGGCTACACCTTC. It specifies CASSPGQDYGYTF.

The V gene is TRBV5-1, the J gene TRBJ1-1; 8 nucleotides match TRBD1. V trimming: 4 bases; J trimming: 8 bases; junction bases outside the gene matches: 16. CDR1 is SGHRS and CDR2 is YFSETQ in the germline V gene. The CDR3 has 16 amino acids. CDR3 sequence: CASSLEPKYRGGEAFF. The CDR3 region has the DNA TGCGCCAGCAGCCTGGAACCTAAATACAGGGGGGGAGAAGCTTTCTTT.

This chain connects TRBV7-2 to TRBJ1-3; unclear D gene. Deletions cut 4 bases from V and 3 bases from J, with 16 bases between. The CDR3 contains 16 residues. The germline V gene has CDR1 SGHTA and CDR2 FQGNSA. The CDR3 loop is CASSSHRAPSGNTIYF. CDR3 nucleotides: TGTGCCAGCAGCTCTCATCGGGCTCCAAGTGGAAACACCATATATTTT.